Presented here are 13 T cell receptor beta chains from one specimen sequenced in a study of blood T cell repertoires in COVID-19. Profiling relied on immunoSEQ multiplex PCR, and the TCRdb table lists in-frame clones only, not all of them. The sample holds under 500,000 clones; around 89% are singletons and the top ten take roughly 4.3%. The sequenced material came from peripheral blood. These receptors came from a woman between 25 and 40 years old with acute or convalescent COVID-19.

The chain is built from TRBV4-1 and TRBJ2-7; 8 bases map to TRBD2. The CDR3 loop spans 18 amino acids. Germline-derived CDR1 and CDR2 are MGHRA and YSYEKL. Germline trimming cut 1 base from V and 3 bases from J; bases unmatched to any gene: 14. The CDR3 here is CASSQGTPIAGGFYEQYF. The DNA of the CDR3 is TGCGCCAGCAGCCAAGGGACGCCGATCGCGGGGGGTTTCTACGAGCAGTACTTC.

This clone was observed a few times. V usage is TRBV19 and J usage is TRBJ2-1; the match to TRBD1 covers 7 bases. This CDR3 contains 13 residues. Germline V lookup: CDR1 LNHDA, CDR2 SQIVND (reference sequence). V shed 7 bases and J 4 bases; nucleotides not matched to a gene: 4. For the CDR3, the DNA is TGTGCCAGTAAGACAGGGCCTTACAATGAGCAGTTCTTC. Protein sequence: CASKTGPYNEQFF. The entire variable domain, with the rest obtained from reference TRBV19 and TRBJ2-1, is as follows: DGGITQSPKYLFRKEGQNVTLSCEQNLNHDAMYWYRQDPGQGLRLIYYSQIVNDFQKGDIAEGYSVSREKKESFPLTVTSAQKNPTAFYLCASKTGPYNEQFFGPGTRLTVL.

DNA of the CDR3: TGTGCCAGCAGCCAATTAGCGGGGGGGACCGCCAGCTCCTACAATGAGCAGTTCTTC. Translated: CASSQLAGGTASSYNEQFF. V usage is TRBV3-1 (or the pseudogene TRBV3-2) and J usage is TRBJ2-1; 11 nucleotides align to TRBD2. This CDR3 comprises 19 residues. The germline gives CDR1 LGHDT, CDR2 YNNKEL (reference sequence). The V and J ends lost 2 bases and 0 bases, in that order; junction bases with no gene match: 9.

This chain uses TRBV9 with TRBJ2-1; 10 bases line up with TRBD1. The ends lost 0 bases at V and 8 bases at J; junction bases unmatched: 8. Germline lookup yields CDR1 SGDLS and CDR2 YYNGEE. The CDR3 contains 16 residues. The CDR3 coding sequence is TGTGCCAGCAGCGTAGGATTCGGGACAGGGGCCTATGAGCAGTTCTTC. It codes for CASSVGFGTGAYEQFF. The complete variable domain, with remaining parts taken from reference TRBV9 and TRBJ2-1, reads DSGVTQTPKHLITATGQRVTLRCSPRSGDLSVYWYQQSLDQGLQFLIQYYNGEERAKGNILERFSAQQFPDLHSELNLSSLELGDSALYFCASSVGFGTGAYEQFFGPGTRLTVL.

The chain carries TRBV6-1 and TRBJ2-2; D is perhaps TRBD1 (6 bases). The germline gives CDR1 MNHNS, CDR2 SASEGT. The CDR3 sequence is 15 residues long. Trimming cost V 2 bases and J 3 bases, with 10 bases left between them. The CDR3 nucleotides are TGTGCCAGCAGTGAACCGGGACAATACACCGGGGAGCTGTTTTTT. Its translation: CASSEPGQYTGELFF.

The CDR3 sequence is CATSMDRGINNEQFF. The CDR3 DNA sequence: TGTGCCACCAGCATGGACAGGGGAATAAACAATGAGCAGTTCTTC. The J gene is TRBJ2-1, the V gene TRBV15; 9 nucleotides align to TRBD1. Per the germline V gene, CDR1 is LNHNV and CDR2 is YYDKDF (reference sequence). V gave up 4 bases and J gave up 5 bases; unmatched junction bases: 6. CDR3 length: 15 residues.

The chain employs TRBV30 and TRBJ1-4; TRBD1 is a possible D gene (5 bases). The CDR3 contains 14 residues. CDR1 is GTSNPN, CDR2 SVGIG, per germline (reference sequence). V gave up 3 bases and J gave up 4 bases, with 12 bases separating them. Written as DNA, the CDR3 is TGTGCCTGGAGCCGAGACAGCATTAATGAAAAACTGTTTTTT. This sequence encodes CAWSRDSINEKLFF.

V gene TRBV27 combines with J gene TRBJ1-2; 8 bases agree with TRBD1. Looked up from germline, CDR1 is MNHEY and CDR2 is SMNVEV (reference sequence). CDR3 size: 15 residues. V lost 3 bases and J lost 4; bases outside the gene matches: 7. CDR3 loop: CASSFGQGRGYGYTF. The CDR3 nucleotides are TGTGCCAGCAGTTTTGGACAGGGTCGTGGCTATGGCTACACCTTC.

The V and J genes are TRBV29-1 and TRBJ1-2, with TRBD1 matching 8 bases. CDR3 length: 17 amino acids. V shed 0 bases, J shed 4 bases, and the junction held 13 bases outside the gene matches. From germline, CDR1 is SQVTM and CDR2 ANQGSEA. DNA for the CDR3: TGCAGCGTTGAAGATTTGGCCCGGGACAGGAAACGCTATGGCTACACCTTC. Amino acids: CSVEDLARDRKRYGYTF. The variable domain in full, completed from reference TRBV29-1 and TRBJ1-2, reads SAVISQKPSRDICQRGTSLTIQCQVDSQVTMMFWYRQQPGQSLTLIATANQGSEATYESGFVIDKFPISRPNLTFSTLTVSNMSPEDSSIYLCSVEDLARDRKRYGYTFGSGTRLTVV.

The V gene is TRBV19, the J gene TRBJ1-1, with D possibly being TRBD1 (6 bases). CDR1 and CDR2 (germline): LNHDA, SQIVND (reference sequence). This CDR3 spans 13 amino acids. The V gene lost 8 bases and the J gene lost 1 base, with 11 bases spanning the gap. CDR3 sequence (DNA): TGTGCCAGTGTTGGACAGCCGAACACTGAAGCTTTCTTT. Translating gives CASVGQPNTEAFF. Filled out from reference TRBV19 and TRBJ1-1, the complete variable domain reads DGGITQSPKYLFRKEGQNVTLSCEQNLNHDAMYWYRQDPGQGLRLIYYSQIVNDFQKGDIAEGYSVSREKKESFPLTVTSAQKNPTAFYLCASVGQPNTEAFFGQGTRLTVV.

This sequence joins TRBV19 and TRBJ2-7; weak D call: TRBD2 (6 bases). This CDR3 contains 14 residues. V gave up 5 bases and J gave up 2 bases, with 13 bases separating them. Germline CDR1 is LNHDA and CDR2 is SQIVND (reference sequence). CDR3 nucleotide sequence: TGTGCCAGTAGTGCAGCGGGCCAAACCTACGAGCAGTACTTC. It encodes CASSAAGQTYEQYF.

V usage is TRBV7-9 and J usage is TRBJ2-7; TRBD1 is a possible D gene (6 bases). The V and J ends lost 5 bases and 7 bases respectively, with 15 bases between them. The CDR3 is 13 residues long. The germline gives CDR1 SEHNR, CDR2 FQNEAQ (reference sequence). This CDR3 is CASSPGTPFEQYF. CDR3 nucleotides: TGTGCCAGCAGCCCCGGGACACCCTTTGAGCAGTACTTC.

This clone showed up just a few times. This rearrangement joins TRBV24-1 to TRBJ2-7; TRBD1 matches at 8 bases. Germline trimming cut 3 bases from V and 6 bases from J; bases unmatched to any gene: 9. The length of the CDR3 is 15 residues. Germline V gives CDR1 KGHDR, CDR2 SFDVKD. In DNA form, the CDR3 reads TGTGCCACCAGTGATGCAGGGGGCGCCGGGTTCGAGCAGTACTTC. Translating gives CATSDAGGAGFEQYF.